Presented here are 18 T cell receptor beta chains from one specimen sequenced in a study. A single record per CDR3 protein comes from TCRdb applying MiXCR to the RT-PCR reads. Altogether about 680,000 distinct CDR3 sequences are present, approximately 15% being singletons, with the ten largest covering 3% to 4.5%. The sequencing sample was made of memory CD4+ T cells from blood. The receptor set was obtained from a female donor in good health, serving as a healthy control.

This clonotype has a count of ten or more. V and J are TRBV10-3 and TRBJ2-7; D unresolved. Germline loops: CDR1 ENHRY, CDR2 SYGVKD. This CDR3 is built from 10 residues. Trimming stripped 8 bases from V and 3 bases from J, with 5 bases between. CDR3 coding DNA: TGTGCCATCGGGGACTACGAGCAGTACTTC. The encoded protein is CAIGDYEQYF.

This clonotype was observed at least ten times. The chain links TRBV15 to TRBJ2-7; TRBD1 is a possible D gene (5 bases). Trimming removed 0 bases from V and 3 bases from J, with 9 bases in between. This CDR3 has 14 amino acids. The germline CDR1 and CDR2 sequences are LNHNV and YYDKDF (reference sequence). The CDR3 bases are TGTGCCACCAGCAGAGATAGGGGCGACTACGAGCAGTACTTC. Amino acids: CATSRDRGDYEQYF. The variable domain in full, with the rest retrieved from reference TRBV15 and TRBJ2-7, is DAMVIQNPRYQVTQFGKPVTLSCSQTLNHNVMYWYQQKSSQAPKLLFHYYDKDFNNEADTPDNFQSRRPNTSFCFLDIRSPGLGDTAMYLCATSRDRGDYEQYFGPGTRLTVT.

The gene calls are TRBV2 and TRBJ1-2; weak D call: TRBD1 (5 bases). CDR1 and CDR2 from the germline V gene are SNHLY and FYNNEI. Between the trimmed V and J ends, which lost 8 bases and 5 bases, there was a span of 21 bases. CDR3 length: 15 residues. The CDR3 DNA reads TGTGCCAGCCGGTCCCAGGGAGTAGGTAGTTATGGCTACACCTTC. It codes for CASRSQGVGSYGYTF.

This clonotype was seen only a few times. V gene TRBV6-1 combines with J gene TRBJ2-5, with 8 bases that match TRBD2. The CDR3 is 16 residues long. V shed 5 bases, J shed 2 bases, and the junction held 10 bases outside the gene matches. Looked up from germline, CDR1 is MNHNS and CDR2 is SASEGT. CDR3 residues: CASSRNPTSGQETQYF. The DNA for the CDR3 is TGTGCCAGCAGTCGAAACCCTACTAGCGGACAAGAGACCCAGTACTTC.

Only a few counts were recorded for this clonotype. The chain joins TRBV6-5 to TRBJ2-5, with 10 bases fitting TRBD1. The J segment lost 2 bases and the V segment lost 5 bases, leaving 11 bases of the junction unmatched. Germline V gene sequence: CDR1 MNHEY, CDR2 SVGAGI. The CDR3 extends over 17 amino acids. CDR3 residues: CASSPYRDRGLQETQYF. The CDR3 DNA follows: TGTGCCAGCAGTCCGTACCGGGACAGGGGTTTACAAGAGACCCAGTACTTC.

The chain combines TRBV7-2 with TRBJ2-3, with 7 nucleotides matching TRBD2. The CDR3 has 16 residues. Per germline, CDR1 SGHTA and CDR2 FQGNSA. Unmatched junction bases numbered 10, after V lost 5 bases and J lost 2 bases. The CDR3 is CASSPVGAGITDTQYF. CDR3 sequence (DNA): TGTGCCAGCAGCCCCGTTGGAGCGGGGATCACAGATACGCAGTATTTT.

The rearrangement uses TRBV25-1 and TRBJ2-6; D gene ambiguous. The V and J ends lost 7 bases and 4 bases respectively, with 8 bases between them. Germline CDR1 is MGHDK and CDR2 is SYGVNS. This CDR3 is built from 13 residues. As DNA, the CDR3 is TGTGCCAGCACTCCTCACGGGGCCAACGTCCTGACTTTC. Its protein is CASTPHGANVLTF.

This clonotype was seen only a few times. This chain links TRBV7-2 with TRBJ1-5, with a weak D call TRBD1 (5 bases). Trimming took off 1 base at V and 7 bases at J, with 11 bases between the two ends. CDR3 length: 14 amino acids. Germline V gene lookup returns CDR1 SGHTA and CDR2 FQGNSA. The chain's CDR3 is CASSLVGAQQPQHF. The CDR3 DNA follows: TGTGCCAGCAGCTTAGTAGGGGCCCAGCAGCCCCAGCATTTT. Complete variable domain (other parts from reference TRBV7-2 and TRBJ1-5): GAGVSQSPSNKVTEKGKDVELRCDPISGHTALYWYRQSLGQGLEFLIYFQGNSAPDKSGLPSDRFSAERTGGSVSTLTIQRTQQEDSAVYLCASSLVGAQQPQHFGDGTRLSIL.

This clonotype occurred a few times. The J gene is TRBJ1-1, the V gene TRBV5-5, with D perhaps matching TRBD1 (5 bases). This CDR3 has 16 amino acids. Germline V gene lookup returns CDR1 SGHKS and CDR2 YYEKEE (reference sequence). V gave up 0 bases and J gave up 9 bases, with 21 bases separating them. DNA of the CDR3: TGTGCCAGCAGCTTGGCCCGGGCGTTGGGGCCATTGAAAGCTTTCTTT. Its translation is CASSLARALGPLKAFF.

This chain joins TRBV5-1 and TRBJ1-1; maybe TRBD1 (5 bases). The ends were cut back, 4 bases at V and 0 bases at J, with 16 bases in the middle. This CDR3 is 16 amino acids long. Per germline, CDR1 SGHRS and CDR2 YFSETQ. The DNA of the CDR3 is TGCGCCAGCAGCCCGGGGGGGAGGGCGCTGAACACTGAAGCTTTCTTT. Translated: CASSPGGRALNTEAFF.

This clonotype was observed a handful of times. The V gene is TRBV12-3 or TRBV12-4, the J gene TRBJ1-6, with 8 bases matching TRBD1. V lost 5 bases to trimming and J lost 8 bases; unmatched junction nucleotides: 5. The CDR3 runs 14 residues. CDR3 region: CASSTTGGDSPLHF. In DNA, the CDR3 is TGTGCCAGCAGTACCACAGGGGGTGATTCACCCCTCCACTTT.

The genes are TRBV18 and TRBJ1-1; D is unclear. Trimming left V 4 bases short and J 0 bases short, with 12 bases between. Looked up from germline, CDR1 is KGHSH and CDR2 is LQKENI. The CDR3 has 15 amino acids. The CDR3 DNA sequence: TGTGCCAGCTCACAATGGACGGAGCTGAACACTGAAGCTTTCTTT. Translating it yields CASSQWTELNTEAFF. The complete variable domain, with remaining parts taken from reference TRBV18 and TRBJ1-1, reads NAGVMQNPRHLVRRRGQEARLRCSPMKGHSHVYWYRQLPEEGLKFMVYLQKENIIDESGMPKERFSAEFPKEGPSILRIQQVVRGDSAAYFCASSQWTELNTEAFFGQGTRLTVV.

This clonotype has a handful of counts. The CDR3 bases are TGTGCCAGCTTGGAGACAGGGGCCCCGGGAGCGGAAGCTTTCTTT. Translated: CASLETGAPGAEAFF. The rearrangement links TRBV5-6 to TRBJ1-1; 8 bases are a match to TRBD1. Germline-derived CDR1 and CDR2 are SGHDT and YYEEEE. CDR3 length: 15 residues. Trimming took 7 bases from V and 8 from J; bases not matched to a gene: 16.

The chain recombines TRBV6-6 with TRBJ1-1, with D perhaps TRBD1 (5 bases). The CDR3 is 15 residues long. Germline CDR1 reads MNHNY; CDR2 reads SVGAGI (reference sequence). V dropped 7 bases and J dropped 1 base, with 16 bases sitting between them. The CDR3 sequence: CASTERGDGNTEAFF. The CDR3 region has the DNA TGTGCCAGCACCGAACGGGGGGACGGGAACACTGAAGCTTTCTTT.

The genes are TRBV2 and TRBJ2-3; 8 nucleotides match TRBD1. Trimming at V came to 7 bases and at J to 0 bases, leaving 3 bases not matched to a gene. CDR3 length: 14 amino acids. In germline, CDR1 is SNHLY, CDR2 FYNNEI. As DNA, the CDR3 is TGTGCCAGCACACAGGGGGTCAGCACAGATACGCAGTATTTT. Amino acids: CASTQGVSTDTQYF.

The gene calls are TRBV20-1 and TRBJ1-5, with 10 nucleotides matching TRBD1. This CDR3 has 16 amino acids. V shed 5 bases and J 10 bases; nucleotides not matched to a gene: 17. Germline CDR1 reads DFQATT; CDR2 reads SNEGSKA (reference sequence). CDR3 sequence (DNA): TGCAGTGCTTCCTCGGACAGGGGGGCAGTAGTCGGACCCCAGCATTTT. This translates into CSASSDRGAVVGPQHF.

This clonotype has only a few counts. This chain links TRBV11-2 with TRBJ2-1; a possible D gene is TRBD1 (6 bases). The germline V and J ends were trimmed by 2 bases and 6 bases, with 17 bases remaining between them. This CDR3 is built from 16 residues. The V gene's germline CDR1 is SGHAT and CDR2 FQNNGV. The CDR3 loop is CASSLRYQGMGNEQFF. As DNA, the CDR3 is TGTGCCAGCAGCTTAAGGTACCAGGGGATGGGCAATGAGCAGTTCTTC.

Only a few counts were recorded for this clonotype. The chain is built from TRBV7-2 and TRBJ2-3; 16 bases agree with TRBD2. This CDR3 region has 18 residues. V shed 3 bases and J 5 bases; nucleotides not matched to a gene: 8. CDR1 is SGHTA and CDR2 is FQGNSA in the germline V gene. This chain's CDR3 is CASSFRGTSGRAQDTQYF. Here the CDR3 DNA reads TGTGCCAGCAGCTTTCGGGGGACTAGCGGGAGGGCCCAAGATACGCAGTATTTT.